Ten or more counts support the clone carrying this T cell receptor (beta chain). Those patients picked for sequencing had displayed CD8+CD57+ cell expansion on flow cytometry. J gave up 4 bases and V 4 bases, and 9 bases lay outside the gene matches. This CDR3 is built from 15 residues. Germline CDR1 reads SGHRS; CDR2 reads YFSETQ. These data belong to a study of CD8+CD57+ T cells in acquired aplastic anemia. Genomic DNA, the template, was used for profiling of the TCR beta VDJ and CDR3. In TCRdb, the reads were re-called with MiXCR into one record per CDR3 protein. In the table there are approximately 200,000 distinct CDR3 sequences, almost 50% of which are singletons.

Sequences were obtained from sorted CD4+, CD8+, or CD8+CD57+ T cells (not recorded which) from PBMCs. The chain recombines TRBV5-1 with TRBJ2-7; 9 bases match TRBD1. The clonotype comes from a human donor with aplastic anemia. CDR3 bases: TGCGCCAGCAGCCGAAACACCGGGACAGGGTACGAGCAGTACTTC. Its translation: CASSRNTGTGYEQYF.